This T cell receptor beta chain was observed in a study of blood T cell repertoires in COVID-19. Turning to the study itself: COVID-19 samples, acute and convalescent, were from the United States, Italy and Spain. T cells, B-cell-depleted T cells, or PBMCs supplied cDNA or gDNA.

V dropped 5 bases and J dropped 3; count of bases not matched to a gene: 10. The CDR3 loop spans 17 amino acids. The germline V gene encodes CDR1 SGHAT and CDR2 FQNNGV. In the original analysis: Cell counts per sample came from amplifying reference gene primers. The protocol was immunoSEQ multiplex PCR, while the TCRdb copy is restricted to in-frame clones and leaves out a portion. That table gives V, J and clone size, and the DNA gave D and trimming. The sample holds 140,000 to 150,000 clones, approximately 91% seen once. V usage is TRBV11-2 and J usage is TRBJ2-2; 9 bases line up with TRBD2. The sample was peripheral blood. The receptor was isolated from a human donor in a cohort sampled during active COVID-19. Here the CDR3 reads CASSRLGLALYTGELFF. Here the CDR3 DNA reads TGTGCCAGCAGCCGACTGGGACTAGCTCTTTACACCGGGGAGCTGTTTTTT.